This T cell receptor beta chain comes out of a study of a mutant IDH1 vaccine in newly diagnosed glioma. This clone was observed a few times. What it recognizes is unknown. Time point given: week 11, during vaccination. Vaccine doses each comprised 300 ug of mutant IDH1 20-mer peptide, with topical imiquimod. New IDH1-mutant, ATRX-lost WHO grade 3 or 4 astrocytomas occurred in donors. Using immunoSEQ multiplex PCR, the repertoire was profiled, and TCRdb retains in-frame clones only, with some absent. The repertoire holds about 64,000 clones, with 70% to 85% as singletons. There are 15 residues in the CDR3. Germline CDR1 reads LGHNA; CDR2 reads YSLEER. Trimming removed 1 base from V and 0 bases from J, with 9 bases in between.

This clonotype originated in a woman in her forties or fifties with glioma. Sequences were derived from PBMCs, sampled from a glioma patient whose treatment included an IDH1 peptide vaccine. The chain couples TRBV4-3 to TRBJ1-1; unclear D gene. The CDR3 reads CASSQVGRMNTEAFF. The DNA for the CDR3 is TGCGCCAGCAGCCAAGTGGGCAGGATGAACACTGAAGCTTTCTTT.